A single sample gave rise to the 22 T cell receptor beta chains below, sequenced in a study of OX40 agonist ivuxolimab in advanced cancers. Generated by immunoSEQ multiplex PCR, the TCRdb table keeps only in-frame clones and is missing some. The repertoire includes tens of thousands of clones, about 82% of them detected once, and 2% to 3% sits in the top ten. The sample in question was CD4+ or CD8+ T cells sorted from blood, obtained in a trial of the OX40 agonist ivuxolimab. These receptors were collected from an adult with an advanced solid tumor such as melanoma, head and neck, liver or kidney cancer.

The chain joins TRBV6-6 to TRBJ2-7; 10 positions match TRBD1. The junction had 9 bases not matched to a gene; V was cut back by 2 bases and J by 5 bases. CDR3 length: 16 residues. Germline CDR1 is MNHNY and CDR2 is SVGAGI (reference sequence). In DNA form, the CDR3 reads TGTGCCAGCAGTTACCCTCAAGGACAGGGGGGGCACGAGCAGTACTTC. Translating gives CASSYPQGQGGHEQYF.

V gene TRBV2 combines with J gene TRBJ2-4; D gene unclear. Deletions cut 6 bases from V and 0 bases from J, with 9 bases between. CDR3 length: 14 amino acids. Germline V gene sequence: CDR1 SNHLY, CDR2 FYNNEI. The CDR3 region is CASRPALAKNIQYF. The DNA of the CDR3 is TGTGCCAGCAGACCAGCCCTAGCCAAAAACATTCAGTACTTC.

The V and J genes are TRBV4-2 and TRBJ2-5, with a possible D match to TRBD2 (6 bases). The CDR3 runs to 13 residues. CDR1 is LGHNA, CDR2 YNFKEQ, per germline. The V end lost 4 bases, the J end lost 0 bases, and 6 bases lay between the germline ends. CDR3 coding DNA: TGTGCCAGCAGCCCGGGGGACCAAGAGACCCAGTACTTC. Its translation is CASSPGDQETQYF.

The chain uses TRBV6-1 and TRBJ1-2, with D unresolved. CDR3 length: 12 amino acids. Germline values: CDR1 MNHNS, CDR2 SASEGT. Trimming pared 8 bases from V and 8 bases from J, leaving 15 bases between. The CDR3 loop is CASYSDVGGYTF. For the CDR3, the DNA is TGTGCCAGCTATTCGGACGTGGGCGGCTACACCTTC.

This sequence joins TRBV29-1 and TRBJ2-5; D may be TRBD2 (5 bases). The ends were cut back, 4 bases at V and 2 bases at J, with 8 bases in the middle. Germline CDR1 and CDR2: SQVTM and ANQGSEA. This CDR3 has 12 residues. The CDR3 spells CSVGGWQETQYF. CDR3 nucleotide sequence: TGCAGCGTTGGAGGGTGGCAAGAGACCCAGTACTTC.

The genes are TRBV5-1 and TRBJ2-1, with 10 positions matching TRBD2. V shed 0 bases and J 7 bases; nucleotides not matched to a gene: 7. Germline CDR1 reads SGHRS; CDR2 reads YFSETQ. The CDR3 runs to 16 residues. The CDR3 DNA is TGCGCCAGCAGCTTGGAATTAGCGGGGGGAAGGAATGAGCAGTTCTTC. Translating it yields CASSLELAGGRNEQFF.

This clone counts as medium-sized. The rearrangement joins TRBV5-4 to TRBJ2-2; 7 nucleotides match TRBD1. CDR3 size: 15 residues. Germline V gene data show CDR1 as SGHNT and CDR2 as YYREEE (reference sequence). After removal of 4 bases from V and 1 base from J, the junction contained 4 bases not matched to a gene. CDR3 residues: CASSRNRGNTGELFF. DNA of the CDR3: TGTGCCAGCAGCCGAAACAGGGGGAACACCGGGGAGCTGTTTTTT.

The gene calls are TRBV30 and TRBJ1-6; possible D gene TRBD1, 6 bases. V dropped 3 bases and J dropped 7 bases, with 13 bases sitting between them. Germline V gene data show CDR1 as GTSNPN and CDR2 as SVGIG (reference sequence). The length of the CDR3 is 14 residues. This CDR3 reads CAWRIQGNNSPLHF. CDR3 bases: TGTGCCTGGAGGATCCAGGGGAACAATTCACCCCTCCACTTT.

This chain links TRBV9 with TRBJ2-2; D is perhaps TRBD1 or TRBD2 (5 bases each). The CDR3 is 14 residues long. With 0 bases removed from V and 4 bases from J, the gap between germline ends came to 7 bases. Germline V gene data show CDR1 as SGDLS and CDR2 as YYNGEE. The CDR3 protein is CASSVAGATGELFF. The CDR3, as DNA: TGTGCCAGCAGCGTAGCCGGGGCCACCGGGGAGCTGTTTTTT.

This chain connects TRBV25-1 to TRBJ1-2; D remains unclear. This CDR3 comprises 11 residues. The V end lost 4 bases, the J end lost 2 bases, and 2 bases lay between the germline ends. CDR1 MGHDK and CDR2 SYGVNS come from the germline V gene. CDR3: CASSGNYGYTF. CDR3 sequence (DNA): TGTGCCAGCAGTGGAAACTATGGCTACACCTTC.

With regard to this clone: Different DNA sequences within this sample yield the same CDR3. The chain combines TRBV4-2 with TRBJ2-7, with no clear D. The CDR3 has 15 amino acids. In germline, CDR1 is LGHNA, CDR2 YNFKEQ. The V end was cut by 1 base, the J end by 2 bases, with 12 bases between. The CDR3 sequence: CASSQGRGAPYEQYF. The CDR3 nucleotides read TGTGCCAGCAGCCAAGGTCGCGGCGCCCCCTACGAGCAGTACTTC.

The chain carries TRBV6-4 and TRBJ2-1, with TRBD1 matching over 7 bases. V was clipped by 6 bases and J by 0 bases; unmatched bases: 2. Germline V gene lookup returns CDR1 MRHNA and CDR2 SNTAGT. The CDR3 loop spans 14 amino acids. The CDR3 region is CASRQGSSYNEQFF. The CDR3 DNA follows: TGTGCCAGCAGACAGGGGAGCTCCTACAATGAGCAGTTCTTC.

The V call is TRBV10-3, the J call TRBJ2-3, with TRBD1 as a possible D gene (6 bases). Germline V gene lookup returns CDR1 ENHRY and CDR2 SYGVKD. V lost 4 bases, J lost 0 bases, and 8 bases lay in between. This CDR3 comprises 14 residues. The CDR3 spells CAISVDSSTDTQYF. CDR3 nucleotide sequence: TGTGCCATCAGTGTGGACAGCAGCACAGATACGCAGTATTTT.

The J gene is TRBJ1-1, the V gene TRBV6-5; D not certain. V lost 3 bases and J 3 bases, leaving 8 bases between the germline ends. The germline V gene has CDR1 MNHEY and CDR2 SVGAGI. The length of the CDR3 is 13 residues. The CDR3 sequence: CASSYGGYTEAFF. As DNA, the CDR3 is TGTGCCAGCAGTTATGGCGGTTACACTGAAGCTTTCTTT.

This clone has more than one count but fewer than ten. J is TRBJ2-7 and V is TRBV11-2, with TRBD1 identical over 9 bases. Germline loops: CDR1 SGHAT, CDR2 FQNNGV. V lost 4 bases to trimming and J lost 5 bases; unmatched junction nucleotides: 3. This CDR3 region has 13 residues. CDR3 in amino acids: CASSSDRGHEQYF. The CDR3 nucleotides are TGTGCCAGCAGCTCGGACAGGGGCCACGAGCAGTACTTC.

The gene calls are TRBV18 and TRBJ1-2; 8 bases agree with TRBD1. Germline V lookup: CDR1 KGHSH, CDR2 LQKENI. Losses at the gene ends were 3 bases for V and 4 bases for J; bases not matched to a gene: 4. CDR3 size: 14 residues. This chain's CDR3 is CASSPGQERYGYTF. CDR3 in DNA: TGTGCCAGCTCACCGGGACAGGAACGCTATGGCTACACCTTC. The full variable domain, in which reference TRBV18 and TRBJ1-2 provide the parts outside the CDR3, is NAGVMQNPRHLVRRRGQEARLRCSPMKGHSHVYWYRQLPEEGLKFMVYLQKENIIDESGMPKERFSAEFPKEGPSILRIQQVVRGDSAAYFCASSPGQERYGYTFGSGTRLTVV.

The CDR3 spells CASSQGWGTSGGNEQFF. The CDR3 DNA reads as TGCGCCAGCAGCCAAGGTTGGGGGACTAGCGGGGGCAATGAGCAGTTCTTC. The V and J genes are TRBV4-1 and TRBJ2-1; 14 bases agree with TRBD2. Germline values: CDR1 MGHRA, CDR2 YSYEKL. V lost 1 base and J lost 6; bases outside the gene matches: 5. This CDR3 is built from 17 residues.

The chain carries TRBV19 and TRBJ2-1; 7 bases align to TRBD1. The CDR3 is 21 residues long. Germline loops: CDR1 LNHDA, CDR2 SQIVND (reference sequence). J gave up 3 bases and V 5 bases, and 25 bases lay outside the gene matches. CDR3 protein: CASSDPQGTASIVSIYNEQFF. The CDR3 DNA follows: TGTGCCAGTAGTGACCCCCAAGGGACAGCATCCATAGTTTCTATCTACAATGAGCAGTTCTTC.

The V gene is TRBV7-2, the J gene TRBJ1-2; D might be TRBD1 (5 bases). The CDR3 sequence is 14 residues long. Per the germline V gene, CDR1 is SGHTA and CDR2 is FQGNSA. Trimming cost V 5 bases and J 1 base, with 11 bases left between them. The CDR3 region has the DNA TGTGCCAGCAGCCCGGGGGAGGGTAACTATGGCTACACCTTC. Translating gives CASSPGEGNYGYTF. The full variable domain, rest sourced from reference TRBV7-2 and TRBJ1-2, is GAGVSQSPSNKVTEKGKDVELRCDPISGHTALYWYRQSLGQGLEFLIYFQGNSAPDKSGLPSDRFSAERTGGSVSTLTIQRTQQEDSAVYLCASSPGEGNYGYTFGSGTRLTVV.

This clone turned up a few times. The V gene is TRBV7-2, the J gene TRBJ2-1; D possibly corresponds to TRBD2 (6 bases). V lost 7 bases and J 4 bases, leaving 14 bases between the germline ends. CDR1 SGHTA and CDR2 FQGNSA come from the germline V gene. The CDR3 runs to 14 residues. The CDR3 spells CASNPTSFYNEQFF. The DNA of the CDR3 is TGTGCCAGCAACCCGACTAGTTTTTACAATGAGCAGTTCTTC.

The chain combines TRBV6-1 with TRBJ1-3; TRBD1 might be the D (5 bases). Trimming left V 7 bases short and J 4 bases short, with 17 bases between. Germline CDR1 and CDR2: MNHNS and SASEGT. The CDR3 length is 15 residues. CDR3 loop: CASTVMGESGNTIYF. The DNA for the CDR3 is TGTGCCAGCACAGTGATGGGGGAGTCAGGAAACACCATATATTTT.

J is TRBJ1-2 and V is TRBV19; tentative D call: TRBD1 (6 bases). The CDR3 sequence is 14 residues long. The germline gives CDR1 LNHDA, CDR2 SQIVND (reference sequence). The V gene lost 6 bases and the J gene lost 3 bases, with 14 bases spanning the gap. The CDR3 sequence is CASRPGGAYYGYTF. CDR3 coding DNA: TGTGCCAGTAGGCCCGGGGGGGCATACTATGGCTACACCTTC.